This TCR beta chain was captured in a study of beta chain features in type 1 diabetes (dated by TCRdb to between 2018 and 2020). Broadly, across the study: Mean age, gender distribution, total cell number and subset yield were not different between patients and healthy donors. A total of roughly 98,000,000 sorted cells were examined across all samples, and a strong correlation was observed between cell number per subset and RNA yield. The study compared TCRB repertoires of sorted circulating CD4+ T cell subsets between recently diagnosed type 1 diabetes patients and matched healthy donors. Regulatory and stem cell-like memory subsets were obtained from only 8 patients and roughly 8 healthy donors, while naive and central memory subsets were obtained from all 30 or so donors.

Comments on this clone: Its antigen is currently not known. Nothing much larger sits one base from this clone, and base qualities are not available.

What the research found in general, with its limitations: Fewer insertions and more nucleotide deletions at VDJ recombination sites were observed in patients with type 1 diabetes, implying thymic rearrangement abnormalities. Type 1 diabetes patients showed a moderate but significant shortening of TCRB CDR3 length in all four CD4+ subsets. Sequencing cDNA rather than genomic DNA could over-represent highly expressing activated cells, although activation and CD3 levels did not differ between groups. HLA sub-analyses involved small numbers of individuals, so any influence of HLA type on TCRB rearrangement remained unresolved. Shorter templates might have been favored by PCR, but patient and control samples were amplified and corrected together, so both groups would have been affected equally by any skew. Naive, central memory and regulatory TCRB repertoires appeared more similar among patients than among healthy donors.

V and J lose 8 bases and 0 bases, and a span of 7 bases separates them. Per the germline V gene, MNHEY is the CDR1 and SVGAGI is the CDR2. The CDR3 measures 12 amino acids from cysteine to phenylalanine. The CDR3 DNA has 36 bases and is translated from base 1. The High Capacity cDNA Reverse Transcription Kit was used to reverse transcribe all of the isolated RNA, meaning that expressed TCRB transcripts were what got sequenced. Naive, central memory and regulatory T cell samples underwent deep immunoSEQ sequencing, averaging around 3.9 million total reads per sample. After sorted cells were lysed in RLT buffer, RNA was extracted with DNase-treated RNeasy Micro or Mini kits, with the choice depending on cell number. To prevent cross-contamination, every cell subset was processed on its own, while patient and healthy donor samples were processed together. TCRB sequences were amplified from cDNA with the immunoSEQ multiplex PCR, producing 87-bp fragments spanning the CDR3 region. Sequencing of the amplicons was performed on the Illumina HiSeq platform. The authors processed their data as follows. Synthetic template baselines were used to correct PCR bias computationally, reads within Hamming distance 2 were collapsed, and singletons that could not be merged were discarded. Reads were aligned to IMGT to assign V, D and J genes, CDR3 length, and insertions or deletions at six rearrangement sites. Within each subset, clonotype counts were normalized to sorted cell number, and only after that were true diversity and Gini coefficients computed with the tcR R package. Repertoire sharing was quantified using the overlap coefficient calculated on TCRB nucleotide sequences. As a proxy for the pre-selection repertoire, out-of-frame TCRB sequences from naive cells were analyzed. TCRdb mirrors the immuneACCESS table, restricted to in-frame sequences. Some clones are absent from its copies; in checked studies, under half trace to an unresolved V gene, and the reason for the others is unknown. That table is the source of V, J and clone size, and D and trimming were worked out from the DNA. A total of about 660,000 clones appear in this sample, roughly an eighth of them only once. The ten largest clones capture 0.035% to 0.045% of the sample.

Each donor gave one peripheral blood draw, averaging approximately 110 mL, which was collected into heparinised tubes. Using a panel that included CD45RO, CCR7, CD25, CD127, CD95 and CD27, naive, central memory, regulatory and stem cell-like memory CD4+ T cells were sorted on a BD FACSAria II. All sorted populations exceeded 95% purity. Right away, PBMCs were isolated by Lymphoprep density gradient centrifugation and were stained directly, with no culture step. To minimize batch effects, samples were stained and sorted in pairs, one healthy donor with one patient per experiment. This sequence was found in a young man with type 1 diabetes. The sequencing input was naive CD4+ T cells from blood. The cell subset or site label here, explained by the study, means: true naive CD4+ T cells. The chain is encoded by TRBV6-5 joined to TRBJ1-1; TRBD1 is possibly the D segment (5 matching bases). CDR3 loop: CASGGVNTEAFF. The DNA sequence is given as TGTGCCAGCGGGGGGGTGAACACTGAAGCTTTCTTT.